The 21 T cell receptor beta chains given below trace back to one sample, sequenced in a study of T cell responses to AZD1222 COVID-19 vaccine. The table came from immunoSEQ multiplex PCR; TCRdb's copy has only in-frame clones and leaves some out. The data contain 90,000 to 95,000 clones, approximately 90% of them singletons. This material consisted of peripheral blood, taken on day 0 of AZD1222 vaccination. The receptor source for this set is an adult in good health.

The chain couples TRBV7-9 to TRBJ1-5, with TRBD1 as a possible D gene (5 bases). With 5 bases removed from V and 6 bases from J, the gap between germline ends came to 8 bases. The germline gives CDR1 SEHNR, CDR2 FQNEAQ (reference sequence). The CDR3 is 12 residues long. The CDR3 loop reads CASSLGGQPQHF. Here the CDR3 DNA reads TGTGCCAGCAGCCTGGGGGGTCAGCCCCAGCATTTT.

The chain couples TRBV6-2 or TRBV6-3 to TRBJ1-2; TRBD1 might be the D (5 bases). There are 16 residues in the CDR3. Trimming removed 6 bases from V and 7 bases from J, with 24 bases in between. Germline loops: CDR1 MNHEY, CDR2 SVGEGT. This CDR3 is CASSRTSQVGVRGYTF. Here the CDR3 DNA reads TGTGCCAGCAGCCGCACGTCACAAGTGGGGGTGCGTGGCTACACCTTC.

The rearrangement uses TRBV11-2 and TRBJ1-2; TRBD1 might be the D (5 bases). V was cut by 3 bases and J by 7 bases, with 12 bases left in between. Per the germline V gene, CDR1 is SGHAT and CDR2 is FQNNGV. This CDR3 region has 13 residues. The CDR3, as DNA: TGTGCCAGCAGCTTCAGGGAGATGGGTGGCTACACCTTC. Protein sequence: CASSFREMGGYTF. The entire variable domain, with the rest obtained from reference TRBV11-2 and TRBJ1-2, is as follows: EAGVAQSPRYKIIEKRQSVAFWCNPISGHATLYWYQQILGQGPKLLIQFQNNGVVDDSQLPKDRFSAERLKGVDSTLKIQPAKLEDSAVYLCASSFREMGGYTFGSGTRLTVV.

The chain couples TRBV27 to TRBJ2-5, with TRBD2 as a possible D gene (5 bases). This CDR3 region has 13 residues. Looked up from germline, CDR1 is MNHEY and CDR2 is SMNVEV (reference sequence). V lost 2 bases to trimming and J lost 2 bases, with 6 bases between them. CDR3 loop: CASSLREQETQYF. CDR3 bases: TGTGCCAGCAGTTTACGGGAACAAGAGACCCAGTACTTC.

V usage is TRBV28 and J usage is TRBJ2-3, with a possible D match to TRBD1 (6 bases). The CDR3 spans 15 residues. V was pared by 6 bases and J by 3 bases, with 16 bases between. CDR1 and CDR2 (germline): MDHEN, SYDVKM. CDR3 loop: CASSPLQGWTDTQYF. The CDR3 region has the DNA TGTGCCAGCAGCCCACTACAGGGTTGGACAGATACGCAGTATTTT. The full variable domain, rest sourced from reference TRBV28 and TRBJ2-3, is DVKVTQSSRYLVKRTGEKVFLECVQDMDHENMFWYRQDPGLGLRLIYFSYDVKMKEKGDIPEGYSVSREKKERFSLILESASTNQTSMYLCASSPLQGWTDTQYFGPGTRLTVL.

The chain recombines TRBV4-2 with TRBJ2-7; 9 bases agree with TRBD2. CDR1 is LGHNA, CDR2 YNFKEQ, per germline. V shed 4 bases and J 1 base; nucleotides not matched to a gene: 5. The CDR3 runs to 15 residues. The CDR3 reads CASSPRTSVSYEQYF. In DNA form, the CDR3 reads TGTGCCAGCAGCCCCAGGACTAGCGTTTCCTACGAGCAGTACTTC.

This chain connects TRBV14 to TRBJ1-5, with a possible D match to TRBD1 (5 bases). Trimming left V 3 bases short and J 6 bases short, with 9 bases between. The CDR3 is 13 residues long. Germline V gene data show CDR1 as SGHDN and CDR2 as FVKESK. CDR3 sequence reads: CASSQAGLQPQHF. DNA for the CDR3: TGTGCCAGCAGCCAGGCAGGGCTTCAGCCCCAGCATTTT.

The V call is TRBV10-3, the J call TRBJ2-7; TRBD2 is a possible D gene (6 bases). Per germline, CDR1 ENHRY and CDR2 SYGVKD. Trimming took 3 bases from V and 0 from J, leaving 9 bases between them. The CDR3 extends over 14 amino acids. This CDR3 reads CAISDAGYSYEQYF. The CDR3 DNA reads as TGTGCCATCAGTGATGCGGGATACTCCTACGAGCAGTACTTC.

V and J are TRBV28 and TRBJ1-6; D gene uncertain. The CDR3 runs to 12 residues. Germline-derived CDR1 and CDR2 are MDHEN and SYDVKM. V dropped 1 base and J dropped 10 bases, with 5 bases sitting between them. The CDR3 sequence: CASSLYGSPLHF. CDR3 bases: TGTGCCAGCAGTTTATATGGGTCACCCCTCCACTTT.

The chain carries TRBV5-1 and TRBJ2-7, with 8 bases aligning to TRBD2. This CDR3 region has 14 residues. Losses at the gene ends were 4 bases for V and 2 bases for J; bases not matched to a gene: 5. Looked up from germline, CDR1 is SGHRS and CDR2 is YFSETQ. DNA of the CDR3: TGCGCCAGCAGCAGGGGCGGGGGGACCTACGAGCAGTACTTC. Protein sequence: CASSRGGGTYEQYF.

This chain's CDR3 is CASSIYKGHLNTEAFF. The DNA of the CDR3 is TGTGCCAGCAGCATATACAAGGGACATCTGAACACTGAAGCTTTCTTT. The chain uses TRBV11-2 and TRBJ1-1; TRBD1 might be the D (6 bases). The CDR3 length is 16 residues. V lost 5 bases and J lost 0, with 16 bases in between. Germline V lookup: CDR1 SGHAT, CDR2 FQNNGV.

This clone occurred once. The rearrangement uses TRBV6-2 or TRBV6-3 and TRBJ1-2; no definite D call. The CDR3 sequence is 15 residues long. From germline, CDR1 is MNHEY and CDR2 SVGEGT. V lost 6 bases and J lost 8, with 22 bases in between. CDR3 loop: CASSRGGPYEGGYTF. The CDR3 bases are TGTGCCAGCAGCCGAGGTGGACCTTATGAGGGAGGCTACACCTTC.

This sequence joins TRBV27 and TRBJ1-2, with D unresolved. Germline V CDR1 and CDR2: MNHEY, SMNVEV (reference sequence). With 9 bases removed from V and 2 bases from J, the gap between germline ends came to 4 bases. The CDR3 sequence is 10 residues long. The CDR3 loop reads CASLNYGYTF. DNA for the CDR3: TGTGCCAGTCTAAACTATGGCTACACCTTC.

The V and J genes are TRBV19 and TRBJ2-1; 11 bases fit TRBD1. The CDR3 spans 17 residues. J lost 1 base, V lost 5 bases, and 7 bases had no gene match. Germline V CDR1 and CDR2: LNHDA, SQIVND (reference sequence). This chain's CDR3 is CASSSRDRGMSYNEQFF. The CDR3 DNA reads as TGTGCCAGTAGTTCCCGGGACAGGGGGATGTCCTACAATGAGCAGTTCTTC.

The chain couples TRBV25-1 to TRBJ1-1, with D unclear. This CDR3 has 16 residues. V was trimmed by 8 bases and J by 7 bases, leaving 26 bases between them. Germline V lookup: CDR1 MGHDK, CDR2 SYGVNS. The CDR3 nucleotides read TGTGCCAGCCTTGCTCGTAACGTAGACGGACTCGATGAAGCTTTCTTT. Its translation: CASLARNVDGLDEAFF.

This chain links TRBV15 with TRBJ1-2; TRBD1 is a possible D gene (5 bases). CDR1 and CDR2 (germline): LNHNV, YYDKDF (reference sequence). The CDR3 has 13 residues. V dropped 5 bases and J dropped 4 bases, with 11 bases sitting between them. CDR3 nucleotide sequence: TGTGCCACCAGCGATGGGGGGGTCTATGGCTACACCTTC. Translation gives CATSDGGVYGYTF. The whole variable domain, remainder taken from reference TRBV15 and TRBJ1-2, is DAMVIQNPRYQVTQFGKPVTLSCSQTLNHNVMYWYQQKSSQAPKLLFHYYDKDFNNEADTPDNFQSRRPNTSFCFLDIRSPGLGDTAMYLCATSDGGVYGYTFGSGTRLTVV.

J is TRBJ2-1 and V is TRBV28; a possible D gene is TRBD1 (6 bases). Trimming shortened V by 6 bases and J by 8 bases, and 17 bases separated the two germline ends. This CDR3 has 14 amino acids. The germline gives CDR1 MDHEN, CDR2 SYDVKM. CDR3 bases: TGTGCCAGCAGCACCCCGGGACATGCGGATGAGCAGTTCTTC. This codes for CASSTPGHADEQFF.

This clone appeared a single time. The chain has TRBV9 and TRBJ2-1; unclear D gene. Germline CDR1 reads SGDLS; CDR2 reads YYNGEE. The germline V and J ends were trimmed by 4 bases and 0 bases, with 5 bases remaining between them. The CDR3 has 13 residues. The CDR3 DNA reads TGTGCCAGCAGCCTGAGCTCCTACAATGAGCAGTTCTTC. Residues: CASSLSSYNEQFF.

This clone was seen only a few times. CDR3 coding DNA: TGTGCCAGCAGTTACCCCCCAGATACCACCGGGGAGCTGTTTTTT. This codes for CASSYPPDTTGELFF. The J gene is TRBJ2-2, the V gene TRBV6-2 or TRBV6-3; no reliable D call. Per germline, CDR1 MNHEY and CDR2 SVGEGT. There are 15 residues in the CDR3. Deletions cut 2 bases from V and 4 bases from J, with 11 bases between.

V and J are TRBV5-5 and TRBJ2-7; D remains unclear. The CDR3 has 12 residues. Trimming cost V 2 bases and J 6 bases, with 9 bases left between them. Germline-derived CDR1 and CDR2 are SGHKS and YYEKEE (reference sequence). The CDR3 protein is CASSFEVGEQYF. The CDR3 region has the DNA TGTGCCAGCAGCTTCGAGGTAGGCGAGCAGTACTTC.

The chain is built from TRBV19 and TRBJ2-7; D remains ambiguous. The V gene's germline CDR1 is LNHDA and CDR2 SQIVND (reference sequence). The CDR3 consists of 13 residues. V lost 11 bases, J lost 1 base, and 15 bases lay in between. The CDR3 sequence: CAGLRQTSYEQYF. The CDR3, as DNA: TGTGCCGGTCTCAGGCAAACTTCCTACGAGCAGTACTTC.